A selection of T cell receptor beta chains follows, all from one sample in a study of neurological immune-mediated disorders. TCRdb reprocessed the 5' RACE reads via MiXCR and lists one record per CDR3 protein. This table holds some 54,000 distinct CDR3 sequences, around a tenth found once. Sequenced sample: PBMCs. Receptors originate from a male donor with HTLV-1-associated myelopathy (HAM/TSP). Both conserved end residues are part of each CDR3. D genes are given only for firm matches. Sizes are listed as once, few, many, or a class for an expanded clone.

CDR3 length	D gene	clone size	V gene	J gene	CDR3 protein	CDR3 DNA
14	NA	many	TRBV7-2	TRBJ2-1	CASSPRLSYNEQFF	TGTGCCAGCAGCCCCCGACTGTCCTACAATGAGCAGTTCTTC
17	TRBD2	many	TRBV5-5	TRBJ2-2	CASSLEPGLAFTGELFF	TGTGCCAGCAGCTTGGAGCCGGGACTAGCCTTTACCGGGGAGCTGTTTTTT
15	NA	many	TRBV10-3	TRBJ1-1	CAISESGHQNTEAFF	TGTGCCATCAGTGAGTCAGGGCACCAGAACACTGAAGCTTTCTTT
15	TRBD2	many	TRBV7-2	TRBJ2-3	CASSLSLAGGDTQYF	TGTGCCAGCAGCTTAAGTCTAGCGGGGGGAGACACGCAGTATTTT
15	NA	many	TRBV18	TRBJ1-1	CASSPIPGVNTEAFF	TGTGCCAGCTCACCAATCCCAGGGGTGAACACTGAAGCTTTCTTT
15	TRBD1	many	TRBV7-2	TRBJ2-1	CASRPTGITYNEQFF	TGTGCCAGCAGGCCGACAGGGATCACCTACAATGAGCAGTTCTTC
15	TRBD2	few	TRBV6-1	TRBJ2-3	CASSEALAGADTQYF	TGTGCCAGCAGTGAAGCGCTAGCGGGGGCAGATACGCAGTATTTT
15	NA	many	TRBV5-1	TRBJ2-1	CASSLGGAGYNEQFF	TGCGCCAGCAGCTTGGGGGGGGCGGGCTACAATGAGCAGTTCTTC
16	NA	many	TRBV5-5	TRBJ1-5	CASSFDLSGNNQPQHF	TGTGCCAGCAGCTTTGATTTGTCTGGCAACAATCAGCCCCAGCATTTT
13	TRBD1	many	TRBV29-1	TRBJ1-3	CSGTRGAGNTIYF	TGCAGCGGTACCAGGGGGGCTGGAAACACCATATATTTT